This T cell receptor (beta chain) was documented in a study of glioma-infiltrating T cells. The study, taken as a whole, reports: Shared blood CDR3 signature motifs marked patients with low tissue-blood divergence. Only very few CDR3 sequences appeared in both tissue and blood.

Comment on this clonotype: The antigen is not known.

TCR alpha and beta CDR3 regions were amplified from RNA using iRepertoire nested multiplex PCR. TCRdb ran MiXCR on the multiplex PCR reads and lists one entry per CDR3 protein. The table has 300,000 to 450,000 distinct CDR3 sequences, roughly two fifths seen once; the top ten hold around 13%. V lost 2 bases to trimming and J lost 1 base; unmatched junction nucleotides: 5. In germline, CDR1 is MNHEY, CDR2 SVGEGT. The CDR3 has 16 residues. The chain combines TRBV6-2 or TRBV6-3 with TRBJ2-3, with 8 bases identical to TRBD1. The clonotype comes from a human donor with low-grade glioma or glioblastoma, undergoing nonglioma brain surgery, or in good health (not recorded which). Material: glioma tissue, nonneoplastic brain tissue, or PBMCs (not recorded which). CDR3 in DNA: TGTGCCAGCAGTTACCGCCTGACAGGGGGCACAGATACGCAGTATTTT. The encoded protein is CASSYRLTGGTDTQYF.